One sample yielded the 30 T cell receptor beta chains listed below, sequenced in a study of breast tumors, draining lymph nodes, adjacent tissues. Breast cancer patients provided tissue from their axillary draining lymph nodes. TCRdb processed the multiplex PCR reads anew with MiXCR; each CDR3 protein has one entry. The sample carries 150,000 to 200,000 distinct CDR3 sequences, roughly a third recorded once. The material sequenced was axillary lymph node tissue. These receptors all come from a female donor with breast cancer. Some clones in this sample may be carry-over from other donors' samples.

The chain combines TRBV20-1 with TRBJ2-3, with 7 bases identical to TRBD2. Trimming took 0 bases from V and 11 from J; bases not matched to a gene: 14. Germline lookup yields CDR1 DFQATT and CDR2 SNEGSKA (reference sequence). CDR3 length: 15 amino acids. As DNA, the CDR3 is TGCAGTGCTAGAGATCAGCCTAGCGGCAACAATGAGCAGTATTTT. Protein sequence: CSARDQPSGNNEQYF.

As concerns this clonotype: The junction shows a germline mismatch at one end, possibly a read error. J is TRBJ2-3 and V is TRBV7-3, with a possible D match to TRBD1 (6 bases). This CDR3 region has 17 residues. The germline V gene encodes CDR1 SGHTA and CDR2 FQGTGA. CDR3 nucleotide sequence: TGTGCCAGCAGCCCCGGCAGGGGACGGTCTGGCACAGATGCGCAGTATTTT. Protein: CASSPGRGRSGTDAQYF.

Of note for this clonotype: Just one base apart from a much larger clone, this may be a read error. The chain combines TRBV7-2 with TRBJ2-3, with D possibly being TRBD1 (5 bases). The J call is in doubt because the DNA end fits TRBJ1-5 better. This CDR3 is 15 amino acids long. Germline CDR1 is SGHTA and CDR2 is FQGNSA. CDR3 DNA sequence: TGTGCCAGCAGCTATATGGCAGCGGACACAGATACGCAGCATTTT. Amino acids: CASSYMAADTDTQHF.

The J gene is TRBJ1-1, the V gene TRBV7-8; 7 bases align to TRBD1. CDR1 and CDR2 from the germline V gene are SGHVS and FQNEAQ. The trim removed 7 bases at V and 4 bases at J, leaving 9 bases unmatched. This CDR3 has 14 residues. The CDR3, as DNA: TGTGCCAGCAACGCACTCAGGGGGTTCACTGAAGCTTTCTTT. Translation gives CASNALRGFTEAFF.

This clonotype has a handful of counts. This chain links TRBV27 with TRBJ2-7; no reliable D call. Germline CDR1 MNHEY, CDR2 SMNVEV (reference sequence). V dropped 6 bases and J dropped 2 bases, with 8 bases sitting between them. This CDR3 is built from 12 residues. CDR3 nucleotides: TGTGCCAGCAGGGATCCAACCTACGAGCAGTACTTC. Translation gives CASRDPTYEQYF.

The chain is built from TRBV7-9 and TRBJ1-1; D is undetermined. V was pared by 2 bases and J by 1 base, with 5 bases between. CDR1 and CDR2 (germline): SEHNR, FQNEAQ (reference sequence). The CDR3 has 13 residues. The CDR3 sequence: CASSLLGNTEAFF. The CDR3 nucleotides are TGTGCCAGCAGCTTACTTGGGAACACTGAAGCTTTCTTT.

This clonotype was detected ten times or more. The genes are TRBV7-9 and TRBJ2-5; D may correspond to TRBD1 or TRBD2 (5 bases each). V was shortened by 1 base and J by 5 bases, with 14 bases between the two germline ends. The length of the CDR3 is 15 residues. Per germline, CDR1 SEHNR and CDR2 FQNEAQ (reference sequence). The CDR3 sequence is CASSLGWGFQETQYF. The CDR3 coding sequence is TGTGCCAGCAGCTTAGGTTGGGGGTTCCAGGAGACCCAGTACTTC. The complete variable domain, with remaining parts taken from reference TRBV7-9 and TRBJ2-5, reads DTGVSQNPRHKITKRGQNVTFRCDPISEHNRLYWYRQTLGQGPEFLTYFQNEAQLEKSRLLSDRFSAERPKGSFSTLEIQRTEQGDSAMYLCASSLGWGFQETQYFGPGTRLLVL.

V usage is TRBV7-3 and J usage is TRBJ2-1; TRBD2 aligns across 8 bases. CDR1 and CDR2 (germline): SGHTA, FQGTGA. This CDR3 has 15 amino acids. The V gene end was trimmed by 1 base and the J gene end by 8 bases; junction bases not matched to a gene: 7. CDR3 nucleotides: TGTGCCAGCAGCTTAATGGCAGCGGGAGTAGATGAGCAGTTCTTC. Translating gives CASSLMAAGVDEQFF.

This clonotype has a handful of counts. J is TRBJ1-1 and V is TRBV13; unclear D gene. The CDR3 runs to 15 residues. From germline, CDR1 is PRHDT and CDR2 FYEKMQ (reference sequence). V lost 0 bases, J lost 4 bases, and 12 bases lay in between. The CDR3 nucleotides read TGTGCCAGCAGCTTAGGTTACGACGTACGCACTGAAGCTTTCTTT. Its translation is CASSLGYDVRTEAFF. Together with reference TRBV13 and TRBJ1-1, the CDR3 gives the full variable domain: AAGVIQSPRHLIKEKRETATLKCYPIPRHDTVYWYQQGPGQDPQFLISFYEKMQSDKGSIPDRFSAQQFSDYHSELNMSSLELGDSALYFCASSLGYDVRTEAFFGQGTRLTVV.

In this sample, this clonotype turned up once. V is TRBV7-9 and J is TRBJ2-3; no reliable D call. The V end lost 7 bases, the J end lost 4 bases, and 18 bases lay between the germline ends. CDR1 and CDR2 (germline): SEHNR, FQNEAQ (reference sequence). The CDR3 extends over 15 amino acids. The CDR3 here is CASTYYTSRPDTQYF. The CDR3 nucleotides read TGTGCCAGCACATATTATACTTCACGACCAGATACGCAGTATTTT.

There are many counts of this clonotype. CDR3 residues: CATSDPQAGGLYNEQFF. In DNA form, the CDR3 reads TGTGCCACCAGTGACCCGCAAGCGGGGGGGCTATACAATGAGCAGTTCTTC. This chain joins TRBV24-1 and TRBJ2-1, with TRBD2 matching over 10 bases. V dropped 4 bases and J dropped 4; count of bases not matched to a gene: 9. Germline assignment: CDR1 KGHDR and CDR2 SFDVKD. The CDR3 is made up of 17 amino acids.

In its sample, this clonotype was seen many times. The rearrangement uses TRBV7-2 and TRBJ2-5; D is undetermined. CDR1 is SGHTA, CDR2 FQGNSA, per germline. The CDR3 has 17 amino acids. V lost 5 bases and J 9 bases, leaving 28 bases between the germline ends. The CDR3: CASSLDGLSLSSEPQYF. CDR3 DNA: TGTGCCAGCAGCCTCGATGGCTTATCATTATCGTCGGAGCCCCAGTACTTC.

The CDR3 DNA reads as TGTGCCAGCAGCGTAGGGAACAGTAAGAACACTGAAGCTTTCTTT. This sequence encodes CASSVGNSKNTEAFF. The chain combines TRBV9 with TRBJ1-1; D remains ambiguous. The length of the CDR3 is 15 residues. Germline V gives CDR1 SGDLS, CDR2 YYNGEE. Trimming pared 0 bases from V and 1 base from J, leaving 10 bases between.

This clonotype was counted a few times. This rearrangement joins TRBV15 to TRBJ1-1, with 7 bases fitting TRBD1. V trimming: 0 bases; J trimming: 4 bases; junction bases outside the gene matches: 2. The CDR3 runs to 14 residues. Germline assignment: CDR1 LNHNV and CDR2 YYDKDF (reference sequence). Here the CDR3 reads CATSRDKGATEAFF. In nucleotides, the CDR3 is TGTGCCACCAGCAGAGATAAGGGGGCCACTGAAGCTTTCTTT.

Turning to this clonotype: This may arise from a read error, as a much more abundant clone is one base away. The chain links TRBV7-2 to TRBJ2-3, with 11 nucleotides matching TRBD2. CDR3 length: 16 amino acids. From germline, CDR1 is SGHTA and CDR2 FQGNSA. CDR3 amino acids: CVSSPLAGGQTDTQYF. The CDR3 DNA sequence: TGTGTCAGCAGCCCGTTAGCGGGGGGGCAGACAGATACGCAGTATTTT.

This clonotype was observed a handful of times. Just one base apart from a much larger clone, this may be a read error. V is TRBV5-6 and J is TRBJ1-5, with D tentatively TRBD1 (6 bases). Trimming shortened V by 5 bases and J by 3 bases, and 12 bases separated the two germline ends. The CDR3 consists of 14 residues. Germline V gene sequence: CDR1 SGHDT, CDR2 YYEEEE. The CDR3 region is CASSRTAANQPQHF. CDR3 coding DNA: TGTGCCAGCAGTAGGACAGCCGCCAATCAGCCCCAGCATTTT.

Regarding this clonotype: A much larger clone is a single base away; this may be a read error. The conserved phenylalanine or tryptophan normally closing the CDR3 is absent here, so this likely arose from a read error. The chain carries TRBV11-1 and TRBJ2-7, with 7 nucleotides matching TRBD1. In germline, CDR1 is SGHAT, CDR2 FQDESV (reference sequence). V was pared by 8 bases and J by 7 bases, with 8 bases of the junction left unmatched. The CDR3 has 12 residues. The CDR3 DNA reads as TGTGCCAGCTCGACAGGGTTGGTTGAGCAGTACCTC. Protein sequence: CASSTGLVEQYL.

With respect to this clonotype: It may be a read error: a sequence one base away is much more abundant. This chain joins TRBV25-1 and TRBJ2-3, with D maybe TRBD2 (7 bases). CDR3 length: 16 amino acids. Germline CDR1 is MGHDK and CDR2 is SYGVNS. Trimming removed 1 base from V and 0 bases from J, with 11 bases in between. The CDR3 coding sequence is TGTGCCAGCAGTGAATGTAAGGGGGGGAGCACAGATACGCAGTATTTT. Encoded protein: CASSECKGGSTDTQYF.

The chain links TRBV20-1 to TRBJ2-7; tentative D call: TRBD2 (7 bases). Germline V gives CDR1 DFQATT, CDR2 SNEGSKA (reference sequence). The V and J ends lost 0 bases and 6 bases respectively, with 18 bases between them. The CDR3 sequence is 15 residues long. The CDR3 DNA reads TGCAGTGCTAGAGATAGGTTGGGGGGGGCGACCGAGCAGTACTTC. This encodes CSARDRLGGATEQYF.

CDR3 residues: CASSQVQSNEKLFF. CDR3 coding DNA: TGTGCCAGCAGTCAAGTTCAGAGTAATGAAAAACTGTTTTTT. This chain uses TRBV6-1 with TRBJ1-4; D is undetermined. The germline V and J ends were trimmed by 5 bases and 4 bases, with 11 bases remaining between them. CDR3 length: 14 amino acids. Looked up from germline, CDR1 is MNHNS and CDR2 is SASEGT.

This clonotype was picked up many times. The chain employs TRBV20-1 and TRBJ1-5; possibly TRBD1 for D (5 bases). This CDR3 has 15 residues. Trimming left V 2 bases short and J 2 bases short, with 13 bases between. CDR1 and CDR2 from the germline V gene are DFQATT and SNEGSKA (reference sequence). For the CDR3, the DNA is TGCAGTGCTAGACCCCAGGGCCGTGGCAATCAGCCCCAGCATTTT. This sequence encodes CSARPQGRGNQPQHF.

This clonotype appeared many times. The rearrangement links TRBV15 to TRBJ2-7, with 12 nucleotides matching TRBD2. This CDR3 spans 17 amino acids. Germline CDR1 and CDR2: LNHNV and YYDKDF (reference sequence). The V gene end was trimmed by 4 bases and the J gene end by 3 bases; junction bases not matched to a gene: 10. CDR3 loop: CATSNLAGGPFVYEQYF. CDR3 nucleotide sequence: TGTGCCACCAGCAATCTAGCGGGAGGGCCTTTCGTCTACGAGCAGTACTTC.

This clonotype came up many times. The rearrangement links TRBV14 to TRBJ1-2, with TRBD1 as a possible D gene (5 bases). Trimming shortened V by 0 bases and J by 6 bases, and 8 bases separated the two germline ends. Germline-derived CDR1 and CDR2 are SGHDN and FVKESK. The CDR3 is made up of 13 amino acids. The CDR3 is CASSQDLGHGYTF. CDR3 bases: TGTGCCAGCAGCCAAGATTTGGGACATGGCTACACCTTC.

This clonotype was seen at least ten times. The chain recombines TRBV7-8 with TRBJ2-1; the D is unclear. The CDR3 has 15 residues. Deletions cut 1 base from V and 5 bases from J, with 12 bases between. CDR1 is SGHVS and CDR2 is FQNEAQ in the germline V gene. In nucleotides, the CDR3 is TGTGCCAGCAGCTTAGACGGCCAAAAGCACAATGAGCAGTTCTTC. Translating it yields CASSLDGQKHNEQFF. Together with reference TRBV7-8 and TRBJ2-1, the CDR3 gives the full variable domain: GAGVSQSPRYKVAKRGQDVALRCDPISGHVSLFWYQQALGQGPEFLTYFQNEAQLDKSGLPSDRFFAERPEGSVSTLKIQRTQQEDSAVYLCASSLDGQKHNEQFFGPGTRLTVL.

This rearrangement joins TRBV3-1 to TRBJ2-7; D may correspond to TRBD1 or TRBD2 (5 bases each). CDR1 and CDR2 from the germline V gene are LGHDT and YNNKEL (reference sequence). The V end lost 2 bases, the J end lost 1 base, and 12 bases lay between the germline ends. CDR3 length equals 15 residues. The CDR3 here is CASSQPGTGSYEQYF. CDR3 nucleotide sequence: TGTGCCAGCAGCCAACCTGGGACGGGTTCCTACGAGCAGTACTTC.

Regarding this clonotype: This sequence may be a read error, since a much larger clone differs from it by one base. The V gene is TRBV20-1, the J gene TRBJ2-1, with a weak D call TRBD2 (5 bases). The CDR3 has 12 residues. From germline, CDR1 is DFQATT and CDR2 SNEGSKA (reference sequence). The CDR3 DNA follows: TGCAGTGCTACCAAACTAGGGAATGAGCCGTTCTTC. Translated: CSATKLGNEPFF.

The chain links TRBV6-6 to TRBJ2-3; D could derive from TRBD1 or TRBD2 (5 bases each). Per the germline V gene, CDR1 is MNHNY and CDR2 is SVGAGI (reference sequence). V shed 6 bases and J shed 9 bases, with 19 bases lying between them. CDR3 length: 14 amino acids. The CDR3: CASSPGARSSTQYF. The CDR3 nucleotides are TGTGCCAGCAGCCCCGGGGCTAGGTCGAGCACGCAGTATTTT.

The gene calls are TRBV7-9 and TRBJ2-2; TRBD1 or TRBD2 may be the D gene (5 bases each). CDR3 length equals 17 residues. Germline values: CDR1 SEHNR, CDR2 FQNEAQ (reference sequence). Trimming took 1 base from V and 2 from J, leaving 14 bases between them. The DNA for the CDR3 is TGTGCCAGCAGCTTAGATGGGACCTCCGCAAACACCGGGGAGCTGTTTTTT. It is translated as CASSLDGTSANTGELFF.

This chain joins TRBV2 and TRBJ1-5, with D hard to call. The CDR3 totals 14 residues. Germline V gene lookup returns CDR1 SNHLY and CDR2 FYNNEI. The ends were cut back, 4 bases at V and 4 bases at J, with 11 bases in the middle. The CDR3 protein is CASSARPSNQPQHF. The CDR3 DNA follows: TGTGCCAGCAGTGCTAGGCCTTCTAATCAGCCCCAGCATTTT.

The CDR3 DNA is TGTGCCAGCAGTCACCGGCAGTTCTACGAGCAGTACTTC. The encoded protein is CASSHRQFYEQYF. V usage is TRBV6-5 and J usage is TRBJ2-7, with D hard to call. With 5 bases removed from V and 3 bases from J, the gap between germline ends came to 11 bases. The CDR3 covers 13 residues. In germline, CDR1 is MNHEY, CDR2 SVGAGI.